A single sample is the source of the 4 T cell receptor beta chains below, sequenced in a study of T-cell memory formation after mild COVID-19. TCRdb reprocessed the 5' RACE reads with MiXCR, giving one entry per CDR3 protein. The sample lists 350,000 or so distinct CDR3 sequences; 20% to 25% were seen once. Sequencing was done on a sample of PBMCs or a T cell subset sorted from them (not recorded which). All receptors come from an adult woman who had mild COVID-19 (a few samples of this study predate the infection). Cell type and time point are not known.

The V gene is TRBV7-9, the J gene TRBJ2-1; 13 nucleotides align to TRBD2. CDR1 SEHNR and CDR2 FQNEAQ come from the germline V gene (reference sequence). V was clipped by 6 bases and J by 0 bases; unmatched bases: 14. The CDR3 totals 20 residues. CDR3 nucleotide sequence: TGTGCCAGCAGGGGGGGAAGACTAGCGGGAGGATCGCGCTCCTACAATGAGCAGTTCTTC. This sequence encodes CASRGGRLAGGSRSYNEQFF.

The sample holds many counts of this clonotype. The chain links TRBV24-1 to TRBJ1-1; unclear D gene. Germline assignment: CDR1 KGHDR and CDR2 SFDVKD. There are 13 residues in the CDR3. V was clipped by 7 bases and J by 1 base, with 9 bases between them. The CDR3 coding sequence is TGTGCCACCAGCCGGACGGAGAACACTGAAGCTTTCTTT. Its translation is CATSRTENTEAFF.

The V gene is TRBV3-1, the J gene TRBJ1-1; no firm D call. Trimming shortened V by 4 bases and J by 12 bases, and 15 bases separated the two germline ends. The CDR3 loop spans 12 amino acids. Per the germline V gene, CDR1 is LGHDT and CDR2 is YNNKEL (reference sequence). CDR3 loop: CASSRGTYGTFF. DNA of the CDR3: TGTGCCAGCAGCCGAGGCACCTACGGGACTTTCTTT.

This clonotype was observed a handful of times. This chain uses TRBV12-3 or TRBV12-4 with TRBJ1-4, with D hard to call. The CDR3 extends over 15 amino acids. V lost 5 bases to trimming and J lost 3 bases, with 13 bases between them. The CDR3 region has the DNA TGTGCCAGCAGTCTCCGCCCCGGGTCTAATGAAAAACTGTTTTTT. Protein product: CASSLRPGSNEKLFF.